The 20 T cell receptor beta chains reported below all come from one sample, sequenced in a study of cytomegalovirus exposure and HLA in healthy donors. A multiplex PCR was run with 60 Vbeta primers and 13 Jbeta primers. The table came from immunoSEQ multiplex PCR; TCRdb's copy has only in-frame clones and leaves some out. Seen here are around 100,000 clones, over 75% observed once, and the top ten hold approximately 4.8%. The sequencing input was PBMCs. The receptor source for this set is a male donor in good health and CMV-seropositive.

The chain uses TRBV5-1 and TRBJ1-5; D is unresolved. The CDR3 is 14 amino acids. V lost 0 bases and J lost 2, with 6 bases in between. Germline V gene data show CDR1 as SGHRS and CDR2 as YFSETQ. CDR3 sequence: CASSLGSGNQPQHF. CDR3 nucleotides: TGCGCCAGCAGCTTGGGAAGCGGCAATCAGCCCCAGCATTTT.

The chain couples TRBV28 to TRBJ1-5; D gene uncertain. The germline CDR1 and CDR2 sequences are MDHEN and SYDVKM. V was pared by 1 base and J by 7 bases, with 5 bases between. The CDR3 consists of 12 residues. This CDR3 is CASSLFSQPQHF. The CDR3 DNA sequence: TGTGCCAGCAGTTTATTTTCGCAGCCCCAGCATTTT.

J is TRBJ2-5 and V is TRBV4-2; D gene unclear. The end of the DNA aligns better with TRBJ2-7, so the J call may be wrong. The length of the CDR3 is 11 residues. Germline assignment: CDR1 LGHNA and CDR2 YNFKEQ. CDR3 sequence reads: CASRSTHEQYF. The DNA of the CDR3 is TGTGCCAGCAGGTCTACCCACGAGCAGTACTTC.

This chain connects TRBV9 to TRBJ1-1; no firm D call. The V and J ends lost 0 bases and 6 bases respectively, with 9 bases between them. The CDR3 covers 13 residues. Per germline, CDR1 SGDLS and CDR2 YYNGEE. CDR3 DNA sequence: TGTGCCAGCAGCGTAGATCCTCGTGCTGAAGCTTTCTTT. It specifies CASSVDPRAEAFF. The complete variable domain, with remaining parts taken from reference TRBV9 and TRBJ1-1, reads DSGVTQTPKHLITATGQRVTLRCSPRSGDLSVYWYQQSLDQGLQFLIQYYNGEERAKGNILERFSAQQFPDLHSELNLSSLELGDSALYFCASSVDPRAEAFFGQGTRLTVV.

CDR3 loop: CASSQIGTGYYEQYF. Written as DNA, the CDR3 is TGTGCCAGCAGCCAGATCGGGACAGGATACTACGAGCAGTACTTC. The chain carries TRBV27 and TRBJ2-7, with TRBD1 identical over 8 bases. The V gene end was trimmed by 6 bases and the J gene end by 3 bases; junction bases not matched to a gene: 10. Germline CDR1 and CDR2: MNHEY and SMNVEV (reference sequence). The CDR3 totals 15 residues.

This clone has just a few counts. The chain employs TRBV6-4 and TRBJ2-1, with 7 bases that match TRBD2. This CDR3 comprises 15 residues. CDR1 is MRHNA and CDR2 is SNTAGT in the germline V gene. Trimming removed 3 bases from V and 3 bases from J; junction bases left unmatched: 5. The CDR3 DNA reads TGTGCCAGCAGTGAGGCGGGGGAGGGCTACAATGAGCAGTTCTTC. As protein: CASSEAGEGYNEQFF.

V gene TRBV6-1 combines with J gene TRBJ2-1, with 9 bases matching TRBD2. J was trimmed by 2 bases and V by 2 bases; bases with no gene match: 4. The CDR3 spans 16 residues. Germline CDR1 reads MNHNS; CDR2 reads SASEGT. This CDR3 is CASSEFGGGAYNEQFF. CDR3 nucleotides: TGTGCCAGCAGTGAATTTGGCGGGGGGGCCTACAATGAGCAGTTCTTC.

The table lists this clone with a count of one. This chain links TRBV4-1 with TRBJ1-1; unclear D gene. V lost 4 bases and J 5 bases, leaving 14 bases between the germline ends. Per germline, CDR1 MGHRA and CDR2 YSYEKL. This CDR3 region has 14 residues. The CDR3 here is CASSPVGGGTEAFF. The CDR3 nucleotides are TGCGCCAGCAGCCCCGTAGGAGGTGGGACTGAAGCTTTCTTT.

The V call is TRBV7-9, the J call TRBJ1-6; 7 nucleotides match TRBD1. The germline CDR1 and CDR2 sequences are SEHNR and FQNEAQ (reference sequence). The ends lost 5 bases at V and 5 bases at J; junction bases unmatched: 15. CDR3 length: 18 amino acids. This CDR3 is CASSPEFTGDVNNSPLHF. For the CDR3, the DNA is TGTGCCAGCAGCCCGGAATTCACAGGGGATGTGAATAATTCACCCCTCCACTTT.

This chain links TRBV10-2 with TRBJ2-7; D may be TRBD2 (5 bases). Germline V gives CDR1 WSHSY, CDR2 SAAADI. The CDR3 totals 15 residues. Trimming removed 3 bases from V and 0 bases from J, with 12 bases in between. CDR3 protein: CASSDGLAPSYEQYF. As DNA, the CDR3 is TGCGCCAGCAGTGACGGGCTAGCTCCCTCCTACGAGCAGTACTTC.

CDR3 coding DNA: TGTGCCAGCAGGACTCGGGGACAGGCTAATTCACCCCTCCACTTT. Encoded protein: CASRTRGQANSPLHF. This chain joins TRBV6-5 and TRBJ1-6; TRBD1 matches at 8 bases. The ends lost 6 bases at V and 6 bases at J; junction bases unmatched: 7. Germline-derived CDR1 and CDR2 are MNHEY and SVGAGI. The CDR3 consists of 15 residues.

The gene calls are TRBV19 and TRBJ1-1; 8 bases are shared with TRBD1. V lost 7 bases, J lost 1 base, and 20 bases stayed unmatched. This CDR3 is 19 amino acids long. Germline V CDR1 and CDR2: LNHDA, SQIVND (reference sequence). CDR3 sequence reads: CASKASHRGFGRKNTEAFF. CDR3 nucleotides: TGTGCCAGTAAAGCAAGTCACAGGGGGTTTGGCCGGAAGAACACTGAAGCTTTCTTT. Full variable domain (remainder filled in from reference TRBV19 and TRBJ1-1): DGGITQSPKYLFRKEGQNVTLSCEQNLNHDAMYWYRQDPGQGLRLIYYSQIVNDFQKGDIAEGYSVSREKKESFPLTVTSAQKNPTAFYLCASKASHRGFGRKNTEAFFGQGTRLTVV.

V is TRBV25-1 and J is TRBJ1-1; tentative D call: TRBD1 (5 bases). V was trimmed by 7 bases and J by 0 bases, leaving 21 bases between them. Germline CDR1 reads MGHDK; CDR2 reads SYGVNS. This CDR3 spans 17 amino acids. CDR3: CASIPLGAVSLNTEAFF. The CDR3 region has the DNA TGTGCCAGCATCCCCCTAGGGGCGGTGAGCCTGAACACTGAAGCTTTCTTT.

V is TRBV7-9 and J is TRBJ2-2, with 8 bases fitting TRBD2. The V gene's germline CDR1 is SEHNR and CDR2 FQNEAQ (reference sequence). After removal of 4 bases from V and 6 bases from J, the junction contained 7 bases not matched to a gene. This CDR3 spans 15 amino acids. The CDR3 here is CASSSIGGASGELFF. The CDR3 DNA reads TGTGCCAGCAGCTCAATCGGGGGGGCCTCCGGGGAGCTGTTTTTT. The full variable domain, completed using reference TRBV7-9 and TRBJ2-2, is DTGVSQNPRHKITKRGQNVTFRCDPISEHNRLYWYRQTLGQGPEFLTYFQNEAQLEKSRLLSDRFSAERPKGSFSTLEIQRTEQGDSAMYLCASSSIGGASGELFFGEGSRLTVL.

This clone was detected only a few times. The chain uses TRBV10-2 and TRBJ1-2; 8 bases match TRBD1. Germline trimming cut 8 bases from V and 5 bases from J; bases unmatched to any gene: 13. Germline assignment: CDR1 WSHSY and CDR2 SAAADI. The length of the CDR3 is 15 residues. The CDR3 protein is CASGDRRRGGYGYTF. As DNA, the CDR3 is TGCGCCAGCGGGGACAGGCGCCGTGGGGGATATGGCTACACCTTC.

The chain uses TRBV4-1 and TRBJ1-5; weak D call: TRBD1 (6 bases). Germline CDR1 reads MGHRA; CDR2 reads YSYEKL. There are 15 residues in the CDR3. V lost 1 base and J 3 bases, leaving 10 bases between the germline ends. CDR3: CASSQVQGDNQPQHF. Here the CDR3 DNA reads TGCGCCAGCAGCCAAGTACAGGGAGACAATCAGCCCCAGCATTTT.

This clone has only one observation. The chain has TRBV5-5 and TRBJ1-1; TRBD1 matches at 7 bases. The CDR3 is 13 amino acids. Germline CDR1 and CDR2: SGHKS and YYEKEE (reference sequence). Trimming at V came to 2 bases and at J to 4 bases, leaving 2 bases not matched to a gene. CDR3 sequence reads: CASSLQGSTEAFF. CDR3 nucleotides: TGTGCCAGCAGCTTACAGGGGAGCACTGAAGCTTTCTTT.

The V gene is TRBV29-1, the J gene TRBJ2-7; 9 nucleotides line up with TRBD1. J was trimmed by 3 bases and V by 3 bases; bases with no gene match: 3. CDR3 length: 13 amino acids. Germline V CDR1 and CDR2: SQVTM, ANQGSEA. The CDR3 is CSVEEGQGYEQYF. The CDR3 coding sequence is TGCAGCGTTGAGGAGGGACAGGGCTACGAGCAGTACTTC.

The chain has TRBV10-2 and TRBJ1-4, with 7 bases fitting TRBD1. This CDR3 contains 15 residues. From germline, CDR1 is WSHSY and CDR2 SAAADI. The J segment lost 5 bases and the V segment lost 7 bases, leaving 10 bases of the junction unmatched. The CDR3 nucleotides read TGCGCCAGCAAAGCCCGACAGGGCCGAAATGAAAAACTGTTTTTT. It encodes CASKARQGRNEKLFF.

A few counts support this clone. The V gene is TRBV5-8, the J gene TRBJ2-7; D is perhaps TRBD1 (6 bases). V was cut by 2 bases and J by 1 base, with 13 bases left in between. This CDR3 has 15 residues. Germline assignment: CDR1 SGHTS and CDR2 YDEGEE. The CDR3 DNA sequence: TGTGCCAGCAGCTTTGGGCAGGGGTTATCCTACGAGCAGTACTTC. Amino acid sequence: CASSFGQGLSYEQYF.